This T cell receptor (beta chain) was profiled in a study of T cell responses to AZD1222 COVID-19 vaccine. TCRdb's copy holds only in-frame clones and misses some; the assay was immunoSEQ multiplex PCR. The table has around 140,000 clones, 65% to 90% seen once. V was pared by 8 bases and J by 0 bases, with 14 bases between. Germline CDR1 reads MGHRA; CDR2 reads YSYEKL. This CDR3 comprises 15 residues. Sequencing used peripheral blood, obtained 28 days after the second dose of the MenACWY control vaccine. The rearrangement links TRBV4-1 to TRBJ2-1; tentative D call: TRBD2 (6 bases). This clonotype originated in an adult who received the MenACWY meningococcal vaccine as a control. CDR3 nucleotide sequence: TGCGCCAGCTCCACATCGGGAGTCTCCTACAATGAGCAGTTCTTC. Protein: CASSTSGVSYNEQFF.